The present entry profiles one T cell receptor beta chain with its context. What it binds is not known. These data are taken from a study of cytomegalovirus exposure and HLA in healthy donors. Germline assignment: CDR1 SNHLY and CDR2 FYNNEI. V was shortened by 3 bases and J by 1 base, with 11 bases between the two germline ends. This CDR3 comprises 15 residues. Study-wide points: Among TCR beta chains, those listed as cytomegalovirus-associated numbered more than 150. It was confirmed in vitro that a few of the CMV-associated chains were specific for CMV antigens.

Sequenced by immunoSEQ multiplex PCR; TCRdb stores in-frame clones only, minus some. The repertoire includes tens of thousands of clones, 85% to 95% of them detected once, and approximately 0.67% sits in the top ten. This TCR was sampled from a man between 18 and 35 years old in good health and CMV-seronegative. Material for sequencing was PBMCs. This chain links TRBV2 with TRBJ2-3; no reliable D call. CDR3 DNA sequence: TGTGCCAGCAGTGACGCCGTTACAGGCACAGATACGCAGTATTTT. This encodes CASSDAVTGTDTQYF.